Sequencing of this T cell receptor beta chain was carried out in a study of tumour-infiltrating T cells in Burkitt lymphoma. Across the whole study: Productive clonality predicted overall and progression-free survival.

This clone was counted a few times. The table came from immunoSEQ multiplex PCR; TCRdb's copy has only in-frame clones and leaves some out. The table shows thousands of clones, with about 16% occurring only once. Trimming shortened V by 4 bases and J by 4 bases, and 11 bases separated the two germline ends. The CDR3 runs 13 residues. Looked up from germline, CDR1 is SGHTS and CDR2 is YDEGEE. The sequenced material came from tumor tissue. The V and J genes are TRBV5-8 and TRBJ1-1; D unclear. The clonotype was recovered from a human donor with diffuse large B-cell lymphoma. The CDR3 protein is CASSQIYSTEAFF. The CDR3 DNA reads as TGTGCCAGCAGCCAAATATATAGCACTGAAGCTTTCTTT.